This entry features one TCR beta chain sequence. The antigen remains unidentified. This entry comes from a study of T cell responses to AZD1222 COVID-19 vaccine. Findings and limits, study-wide: Researchers report vaccine-associated CD4 TCRs spanning spike, with dominance at 160-218 and 743-854. Baseline seropositivity occurred in only 5 to 7 AZD1222 recipients. The sample set comprised mostly white British donors with more females, and clonal diversity was possibly underestimated. Sampled repertoires all dated from after the peak T cell response.

Germline V gene lookup returns CDR1 MDHEN and CDR2 SYDVKM. CDR3 length: 16 amino acids. The trim removed 5 bases at V and 4 bases at J, leaving 9 bases unmatched. Produced via immunoSEQ multiplex PCR; TCRdb's table is partial and in-frame only. The profile shows fewer than 180,000 clones, more than 85% of them singletons. The material sequenced was peripheral blood, taken 28 days after the second AZD1222 dose. The sequence came from an adult who received the AZD1222 COVID-19 vaccine. The chain recombines TRBV28 with TRBJ1-4; 8 positions match TRBD1. The DNA for the CDR3 is TGTGCCAGCAGTCTCCTGGACAGGGCCGTTAATGAAAAACTGTTTTTT. Translating gives CASSLLDRAVNEKLFF.